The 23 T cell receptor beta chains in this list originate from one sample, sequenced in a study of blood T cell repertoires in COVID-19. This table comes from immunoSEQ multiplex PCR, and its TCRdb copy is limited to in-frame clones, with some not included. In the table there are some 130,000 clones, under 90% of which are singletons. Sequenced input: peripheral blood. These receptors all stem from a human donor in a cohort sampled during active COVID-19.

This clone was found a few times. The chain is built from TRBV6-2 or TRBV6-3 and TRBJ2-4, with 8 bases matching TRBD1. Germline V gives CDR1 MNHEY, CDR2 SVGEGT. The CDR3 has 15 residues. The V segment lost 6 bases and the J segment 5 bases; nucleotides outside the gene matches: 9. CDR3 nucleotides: TGTGCCAGCAGCCAACGGACAGGGACCCAAAACATTCAGTACTTC. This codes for CASSQRTGTQNIQYF.

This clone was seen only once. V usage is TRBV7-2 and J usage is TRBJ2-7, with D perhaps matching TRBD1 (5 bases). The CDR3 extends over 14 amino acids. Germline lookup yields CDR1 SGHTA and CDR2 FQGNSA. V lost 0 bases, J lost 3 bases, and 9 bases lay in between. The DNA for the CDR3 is TGTGCCAGCAGCTTAGCGGGGCAACTCTACGAGCAGTACTTC. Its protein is CASSLAGQLYEQYF.

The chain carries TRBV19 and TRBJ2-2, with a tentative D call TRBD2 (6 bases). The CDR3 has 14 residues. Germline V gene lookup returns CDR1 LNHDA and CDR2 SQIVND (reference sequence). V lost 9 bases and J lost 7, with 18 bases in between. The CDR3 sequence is CASGPGTPIGELFF. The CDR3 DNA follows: TGTGCCAGCGGACCCGGGACTCCAATCGGGGAGCTGTTTTTT. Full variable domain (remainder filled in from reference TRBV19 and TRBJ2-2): DGGITQSPKYLFRKEGQNVTLSCEQNLNHDAMYWYRQDPGQGLRLIYYSQIVNDFQKGDIAEGYSVSREKKESFPLTVTSAQKNPTAFYLCASGPGTPIGELFFGEGSRLTVL.

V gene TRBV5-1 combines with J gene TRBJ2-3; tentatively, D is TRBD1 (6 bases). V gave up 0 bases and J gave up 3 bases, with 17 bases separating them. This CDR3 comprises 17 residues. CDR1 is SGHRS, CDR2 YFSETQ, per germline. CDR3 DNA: TGCGCCAGCAGCTTGGCCTTGGCAGGGGTGGATACAGATACGCAGTATTTT. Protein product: CASSLALAGVDTDTQYF.

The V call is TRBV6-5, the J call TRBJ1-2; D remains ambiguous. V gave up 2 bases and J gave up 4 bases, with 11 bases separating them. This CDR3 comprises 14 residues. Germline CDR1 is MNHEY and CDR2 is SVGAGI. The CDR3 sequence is CASSYQAGIYGYTF. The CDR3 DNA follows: TGTGCCAGCAGTTACCAGGCGGGAATCTATGGCTACACCTTC.

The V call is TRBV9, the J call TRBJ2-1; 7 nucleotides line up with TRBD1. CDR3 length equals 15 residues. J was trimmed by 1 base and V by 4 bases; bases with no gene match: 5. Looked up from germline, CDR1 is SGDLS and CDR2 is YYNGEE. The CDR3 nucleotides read TGTGCCAGCAGCACCGGGACAGAATCCTACAATGAGCAGTTCTTC. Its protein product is CASSTGTESYNEQFF.

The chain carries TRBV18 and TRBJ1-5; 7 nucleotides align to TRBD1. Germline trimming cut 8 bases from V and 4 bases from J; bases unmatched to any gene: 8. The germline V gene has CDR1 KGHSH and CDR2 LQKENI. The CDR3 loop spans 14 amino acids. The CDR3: CASRGGTANQPQHF. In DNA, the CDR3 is TGTGCCAGCCGAGGGGGGACAGCTAATCAGCCCCAGCATTTT.

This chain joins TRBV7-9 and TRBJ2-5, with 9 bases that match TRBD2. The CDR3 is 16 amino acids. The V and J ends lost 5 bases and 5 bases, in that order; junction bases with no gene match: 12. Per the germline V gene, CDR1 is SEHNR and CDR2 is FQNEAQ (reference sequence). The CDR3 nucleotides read TGTGCCAGCAGCCCCGGACTAGCGCATCTGGAGGAGACCCAGTACTTC. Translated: CASSPGLAHLEETQYF.

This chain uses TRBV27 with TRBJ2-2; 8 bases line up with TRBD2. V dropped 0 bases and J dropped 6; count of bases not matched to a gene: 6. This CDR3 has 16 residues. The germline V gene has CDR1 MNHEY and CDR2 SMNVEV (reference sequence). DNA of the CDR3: TGTGCCAGCAGTTTATCAGGTAGCGGGATTTCCGGGGAGCTGTTTTTT. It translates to CASSLSGSGISGELFF.

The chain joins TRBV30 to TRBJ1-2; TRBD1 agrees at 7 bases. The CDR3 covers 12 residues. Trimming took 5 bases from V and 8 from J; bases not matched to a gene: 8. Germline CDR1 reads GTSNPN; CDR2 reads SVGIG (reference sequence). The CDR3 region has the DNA TGTGCCTGGTCAGACAGGGACATGGGCTACACCTTC. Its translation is CAWSDRDMGYTF.

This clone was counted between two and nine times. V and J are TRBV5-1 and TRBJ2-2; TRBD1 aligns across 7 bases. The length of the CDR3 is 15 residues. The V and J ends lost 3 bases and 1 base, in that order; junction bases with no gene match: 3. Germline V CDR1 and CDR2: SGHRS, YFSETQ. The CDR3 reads CASSSGDRNTGELFF. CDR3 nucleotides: TGCGCCAGCAGCTCAGGGGACAGGAACACCGGGGAGCTGTTTTTT.

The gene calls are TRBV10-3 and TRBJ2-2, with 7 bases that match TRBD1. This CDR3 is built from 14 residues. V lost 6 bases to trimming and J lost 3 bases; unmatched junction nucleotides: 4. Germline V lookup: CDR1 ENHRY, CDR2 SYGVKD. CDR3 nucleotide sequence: TGTGCCATCAGGACAGGGCCAGACACCGGGGAGCTGTTTTTT. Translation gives CAIRTGPDTGELFF.

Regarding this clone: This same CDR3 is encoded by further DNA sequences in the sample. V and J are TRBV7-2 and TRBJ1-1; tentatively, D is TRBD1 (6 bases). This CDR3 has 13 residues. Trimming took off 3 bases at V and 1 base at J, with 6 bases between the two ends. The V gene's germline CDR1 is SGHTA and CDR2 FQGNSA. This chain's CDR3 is CASSLTGNTEAFF. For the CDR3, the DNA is TGTGCCAGCAGCTTGACAGGGAACACTGAAGCTTTCTTT.

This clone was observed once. The CDR3: CASSLGEAGDEQYV. CDR3 coding DNA: TGTGCCAGCAGCTTAGGGGAAGCGGGAGACGAGCAGTACGTC. The rearrangement links TRBV11-3 to TRBJ2-7; 8 bases map to TRBD2. CDR3 size: 14 residues. From germline, CDR1 is SGHNT and CDR2 YENEEA. J gave up 5 bases and V 1 base, and 4 bases lay outside the gene matches.

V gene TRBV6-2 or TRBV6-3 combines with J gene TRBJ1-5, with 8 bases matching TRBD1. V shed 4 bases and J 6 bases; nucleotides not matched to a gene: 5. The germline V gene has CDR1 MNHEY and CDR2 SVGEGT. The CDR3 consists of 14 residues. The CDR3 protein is CASSWTGLGQPQHF. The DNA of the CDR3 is TGTGCCAGCAGTTGGACAGGGTTGGGTCAGCCCCAGCATTTT.

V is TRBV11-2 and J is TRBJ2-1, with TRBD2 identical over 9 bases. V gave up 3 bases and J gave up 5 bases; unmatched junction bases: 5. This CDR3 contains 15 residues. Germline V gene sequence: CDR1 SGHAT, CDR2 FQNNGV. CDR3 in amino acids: CASSFLLAGDNEQFF. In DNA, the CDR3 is TGTGCCAGCAGCTTTCTCTTAGCGGGGGACAATGAGCAGTTCTTC.

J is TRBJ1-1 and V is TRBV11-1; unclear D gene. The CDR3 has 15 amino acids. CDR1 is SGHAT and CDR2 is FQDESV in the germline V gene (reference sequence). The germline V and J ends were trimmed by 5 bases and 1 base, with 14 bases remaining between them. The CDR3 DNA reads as TGTGCCAGCAGCGTTTACAGAAGACAGAACACTGAAGCTTTCTTT. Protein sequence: CASSVYRRQNTEAFF.

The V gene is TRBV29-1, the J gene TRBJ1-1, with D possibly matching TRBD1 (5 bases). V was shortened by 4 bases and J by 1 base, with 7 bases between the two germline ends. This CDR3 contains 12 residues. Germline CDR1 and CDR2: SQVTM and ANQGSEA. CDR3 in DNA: TGCAGCGTTGGCCAGGGGAACACTGAAGCTTTCTTT. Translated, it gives CSVGQGNTEAFF.

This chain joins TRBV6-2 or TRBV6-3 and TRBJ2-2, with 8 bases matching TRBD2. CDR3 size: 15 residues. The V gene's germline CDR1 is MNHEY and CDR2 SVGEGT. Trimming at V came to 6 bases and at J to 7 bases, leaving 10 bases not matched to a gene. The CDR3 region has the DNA TGTGCCAGCAGCTTAAGCGGGAGCTGGGGCGGGGAGCTGTTTTTT. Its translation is CASSLSGSWGGELFF.

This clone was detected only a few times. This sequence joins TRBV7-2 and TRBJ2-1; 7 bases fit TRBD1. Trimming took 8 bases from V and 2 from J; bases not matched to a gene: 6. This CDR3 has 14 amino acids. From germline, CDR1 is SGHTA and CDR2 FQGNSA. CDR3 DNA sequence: TGTGCCAGCCCTCCGACAGGGACCTACAATGAGCAGTTCTTC. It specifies CASPPTGTYNEQFF.

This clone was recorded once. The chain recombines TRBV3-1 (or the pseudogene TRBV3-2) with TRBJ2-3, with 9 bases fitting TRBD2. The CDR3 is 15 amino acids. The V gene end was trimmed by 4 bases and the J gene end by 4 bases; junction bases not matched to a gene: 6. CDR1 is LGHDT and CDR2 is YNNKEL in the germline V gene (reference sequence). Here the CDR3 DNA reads TGTGCCAGCAGCCTCATCGCGGGAGGGGCAGATACGCAGTATTTT. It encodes CASSLIAGGADTQYF.

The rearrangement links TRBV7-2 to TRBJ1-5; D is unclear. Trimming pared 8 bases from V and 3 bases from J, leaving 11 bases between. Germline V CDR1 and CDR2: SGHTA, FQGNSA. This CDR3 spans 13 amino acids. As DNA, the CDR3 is TGTGCCAGCTCCACCAGGCCCAATCAGCCCCAGCATTTT. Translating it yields CASSTRPNQPQHF.

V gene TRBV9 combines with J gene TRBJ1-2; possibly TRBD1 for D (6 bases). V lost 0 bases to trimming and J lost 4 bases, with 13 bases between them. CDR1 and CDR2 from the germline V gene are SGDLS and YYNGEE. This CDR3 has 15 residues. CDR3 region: CASSVASDRPYGYTF. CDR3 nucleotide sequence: TGTGCCAGCAGCGTAGCATCGGACAGACCCTATGGCTACACCTTC.